The clone carrying this TCR beta chain was picked up one time. Authors' processing steps: Counts of nucleated cells, estimated from reference gene primer amplification, were obtained. Sequencing was performed with immunoSEQ multiplex PCR; in TCRdb, only in-frame clones are kept and a portion is missing. The V and J calls and the clone size are those of that table, but D and trimming were determined from the DNA. The profile shows under 200,000 clones, around four fifths of them singletons. This record belongs to a study of blood T cell repertoires in COVID-19. About the study: Samples came from the United States, Italy and Spain, spanning acute and convalescent COVID-19. T cells, B-cell-depleted T cells, or PBMCs supplied cDNA or gDNA.

The germline V gene has CDR1 MNHEY and CDR2 SVGEGT. Deletions cut 4 bases from V and 1 base from J, with 11 bases between. The length of the CDR3 is 15 residues. V usage is TRBV6-2 or TRBV6-3 and J usage is TRBJ1-5, with a weak D call TRBD1 (6 bases). The TCR was taken from a woman aged 55-69 years with acute or convalescent COVID-19. Source material: peripheral blood. The CDR3 is CASSSTGLSNQPQHF. The CDR3 region has the DNA TGTGCCAGCAGTTCAACAGGGCTGAGCAATCAGCCCCAGCATTTT.